Below, 9 T cell receptor beta chains from the same sample are listed, as sequenced in a study of blood T cell repertoires in COVID-19. Using immunoSEQ multiplex PCR, the repertoire was profiled, and TCRdb retains in-frame clones only, with some absent. The sample lists more than 45,000 clones, about 90% occurring once. The sequenced sample was peripheral blood. The origin of the receptors is a man aged 55-75 years with acute or convalescent COVID-19.

The chain combines TRBV7-3 with TRBJ2-1; the match to TRBD2 covers 12 bases. This CDR3 is 16 amino acids long. V trimming: 2 bases; J trimming: 6 bases; junction bases outside the gene matches: 5. CDR1 SGHTA and CDR2 FQGTGA come from the germline V gene. The CDR3 nucleotides are TGTGCCAGCAGCTTATTGGCACTAGCGGGAGGCAATGAGCAGTTCTTC. This gives the protein CASSLLALAGGNEQFF.

This clone was seen only a few times. CDR3 amino acids: CASSPGGTSTDTQYF. CDR3 in DNA: TGTGCCAGCAGCCCGGGGGGAACTAGCACAGATACGCAGTATTTT. V usage is TRBV7-3 and J usage is TRBJ2-3; 7 bases are shared with TRBD2. Germline values: CDR1 SGHTA, CDR2 FQGTGA. The CDR3 is 15 amino acids. Germline trimming cut 5 bases from V and 0 bases from J; bases unmatched to any gene: 5.

The genes are TRBV14 and TRBJ1-4; D might be TRBD1 (5 bases). The germline V gene encodes CDR1 SGHDN and CDR2 FVKESK. V dropped 4 bases and J dropped 6 bases, with 12 bases sitting between them. The CDR3 covers 14 residues. Here the CDR3 reads CASSRSGGYEKLFF. CDR3 sequence (DNA): TGTGCCAGCAGCCGCTCGGGGGGATATGAAAAACTGTTTTTT. Supplemented by reference TRBV14 and TRBJ1-4, the full variable domain reads EAGVTQFPSHSVIEKGQTVTLRCDPISGHDNLYWYRRVMGKEIKFLLHFVKESKQDESGMPNNRFLAERTGGTYSTLKVQPAELEDSGVYFCASSRSGGYEKLFFGSGTQLSVL.

This chain connects TRBV19 to TRBJ1-3; D is unresolved. Trimming shortened V by 10 bases and J by 2 bases, and 15 bases separated the two germline ends. The CDR3 sequence is 14 residues long. Germline assignment: CDR1 LNHDA and CDR2 SQIVND (reference sequence). The DNA of the CDR3 is TGTGCCACCAAGAGTACGAGGGCTGGAAACACCATATATTTT. Protein: CATKSTRAGNTIYF.

CDR3: CASSLQGRVDSPLHF. Here the CDR3 DNA reads TGTGCCAGCAGCTTACAAGGCAGGGTAGATTCACCCCTCCACTTT. The V call is TRBV5-4, the J call TRBJ1-6; D perhaps matches TRBD1 (5 bases). V lost 2 bases, J lost 8 bases, and 14 bases lay in between. CDR1 and CDR2 (germline): SGHNT, YYREEE (reference sequence). This CDR3 has 15 amino acids.

The V gene is TRBV10-3, the J gene TRBJ1-2; D is ambiguous. V gave up 3 bases and J gave up 8 bases, with 10 bases separating them. Germline CDR1 is ENHRY and CDR2 is SYGVKD. The CDR3 is made up of 12 amino acids. Here the CDR3 reads CAISEDSEGYTF. The DNA of the CDR3 is TGTGCCATCAGTGAAGACTCCGAGGGCTACACCTTC.

The gene calls are TRBV10-3 and TRBJ2-1; 10 positions match TRBD2. There are 15 residues in the CDR3. V lost 4 bases, J lost 7 bases, and 7 bases stayed unmatched. Per the germline V gene, CDR1 is ENHRY and CDR2 is SYGVKD. The CDR3 sequence: CAISGQREGQNEQFF. The CDR3 DNA is TGTGCCATCAGTGGTCAGCGGGAGGGCCAGAATGAGCAGTTCTTC.

This clone showed up just a few times. J is TRBJ2-1 and V is TRBV12-5, with 8 positions matching TRBD1. The CDR3 sequence is 14 residues long. V trimming: 7 bases; J trimming: 4 bases; junction bases outside the gene matches: 6. The germline V gene has CDR1 LGHNT and CDR2 FRNRAP. The CDR3 here is CASVPGQAYNEQFF. The CDR3 DNA reads TGTGCTAGTGTCCCGGGACAGGCTTACAATGAGCAGTTCTTC.

CDR3 DNA: TGTGCCAGCCAGAGGCAAATTCATGGCTACACCTTC. Its translation is CASQRQIHGYTF. The chain combines TRBV2 with TRBJ1-2; D uncertain. The CDR3 loop spans 12 amino acids. Germline assignment: CDR1 SNHLY and CDR2 FYNNEI. V lost 8 bases to trimming and J lost 6 bases, with 13 bases between them.